These 2 T cell receptor beta chains were all obtained from the same sample, sequenced in a study of blood T cell repertoires in COVID-19. Produced via immunoSEQ multiplex PCR; TCRdb's table is partial and in-frame only. Found here are about 200,000 clones, around 76% of them singletons; the top ten hold roughly a sixth. Sequenced material: PBMCs or T cells enriched from blood (not recorded which). The receptor set was obtained from a woman between 50 and 59 years old with acute COVID-19.

This chain connects TRBV29-1 to TRBJ1-5; D possibly corresponds to TRBD1 (5 bases). The CDR3 has 15 amino acids. Trimming cost V 4 bases and J 0 bases, with 13 bases left between them. CDR1 and CDR2 (germline): SQVTM, ANQGSEA. In DNA form, the CDR3 reads TGCAGCGTTGCATTCGACAGTTCTAGCAATCAGCCCCAGCATTTT. Its protein product is CSVAFDSSSNQPQHF.

V and J are TRBV3-1 (or the pseudogene TRBV3-2) and TRBJ1-1; D call uncertain. In germline, CDR1 is LGHDT, CDR2 YNNKEL (reference sequence). Trimming took 5 bases from V and 0 from J, leaving 7 bases between them. The CDR3 contains 13 residues. CDR3 in DNA: TGTGCCAGCAGCTCTTACATGAACACTGAAGCTTTCTTT. Translated: CASSSYMNTEAFF.